The 11 T cell receptor beta chains listed next were all sequenced from one sample in a study of blood T cell repertoires in COVID-19. Only in-frame clones appear in the TCRdb table, and some are missing; sequencing was by immunoSEQ multiplex PCR. The sample lists 150,000 to 200,000 clones; less than 90% were seen once. The sample taken for sequencing was peripheral blood. The receptors originated from a man younger than 30 with active or convalescent COVID-19.

The rearrangement links TRBV28 to TRBJ1-4; no clear D. Germline V gene lookup returns CDR1 MDHEN and CDR2 SYDVKM. The V end was cut by 10 bases, the J end by 8 bases, with 20 bases between. The CDR3 is 14 amino acids. The chain's CDR3 is CATTNLAGREKLFF. The CDR3 coding sequence is TGTGCCACCACCAATTTGGCGGGCAGGGAAAAACTGTTTTTT.

The V gene is TRBV15, the J gene TRBJ2-1; 7 bases are shared with TRBD1. The germline V gene has CDR1 LNHNV and CDR2 YYDKDF (reference sequence). This CDR3 is built from 16 residues. J lost 4 bases, V lost 0 bases, and 6 bases had no gene match. CDR3 region: CATSRDLGTAYNEQFF. The CDR3 DNA follows: TGTGCCACCAGCAGAGATTTAGGGACAGCTTACAATGAGCAGTTCTTC.

The V and J genes are TRBV25-1 and TRBJ1-5; tentatively, D is TRBD1 (5 bases). V lost 3 bases to trimming and J lost 2 bases, with 14 bases between them. Germline CDR1 MGHDK, CDR2 SYGVNS. The CDR3 extends over 16 amino acids. CDR3 in amino acids: CASSEGGRGGNQPQHF. The CDR3 DNA reads TGTGCCAGCAGTGAGGGGGGACGAGGGGGCAATCAGCCCCAGCATTTT.

This chain uses TRBV3-1 (or the pseudogene TRBV3-2) with TRBJ2-7; D is perhaps TRBD2 (5 bases). Germline CDR1 is LGHDT and CDR2 is YNNKEL (reference sequence). V was pared by 0 bases and J by 4 bases, with 16 bases between. The length of the CDR3 is 16 residues. CDR3 sequence reads: CASSQEDGGRAYEQYF. For the CDR3, the DNA is TGTGCCAGCAGCCAAGAAGACGGAGGTAGGGCTTACGAGCAGTACTTC.

The chain combines TRBV28 with TRBJ2-6; 8 nucleotides align to TRBD1. CDR3 length: 15 residues. Germline CDR1 and CDR2: MDHEN and SYDVKM. V dropped 6 bases and J dropped 2; count of bases not matched to a gene: 3. CDR3 residues: CASSPQGAGANVLTF. The CDR3 nucleotides read TGTGCCAGCAGCCCACAGGGGGCTGGGGCCAACGTCCTGACTTTC.

V gene TRBV5-1 combines with J gene TRBJ2-3; 8 nucleotides match TRBD1. The germline CDR1 and CDR2 sequences are SGHRS and YFSETQ. V shed 2 bases and J 4 bases; nucleotides not matched to a gene: 3. The CDR3 loop spans 14 amino acids. CDR3 sequence: CASSFDRGSDTQYF. In DNA form, the CDR3 reads TGCGCCAGCAGCTTTGACAGGGGTTCAGATACGCAGTATTTT.

Note on this clone: Other nucleotide sequences from this sample produce the same CDR3. This chain uses TRBV29-1 with TRBJ1-1, with a tentative D call TRBD1 (5 bases). The germline V gene has CDR1 SQVTM and CDR2 ANQGSEA. Trimming took off 2 bases at V and 4 bases at J, with 5 bases between the two ends. The CDR3 loop spans 11 amino acids. CDR3 DNA: TGCAGCGTTGAACAGGGCACTGAAGCTTTCTTT. Protein product: CSVEQGTEAFF.

The chain uses TRBV15 and TRBJ2-1, with TRBD2 matching over 9 bases. This CDR3 spans 17 amino acids. J was trimmed by 7 bases and V by 0 bases; bases with no gene match: 10. The germline gives CDR1 LNHNV, CDR2 YYDKDF (reference sequence). CDR3 in DNA: TGTGCCACCAGCAGAGATAGATTTGGCGGGGGGGCGAATGAGCAGTTCTTC. The encoded protein is CATSRDRFGGGANEQFF. Combining the CDR3 with reference TRBV15 and TRBJ2-1 gives the whole variable domain DAMVIQNPRYQVTQFGKPVTLSCSQTLNHNVMYWYQQKSSQAPKLLFHYYDKDFNNEADTPDNFQSRRPNTSFCFLDIRSPGLGDTAMYLCATSRDRFGGGANEQFFGPGTRLTVL.

The chain is built from TRBV7-2 and TRBJ2-5, with D uncertain. V dropped 4 bases and J dropped 4 bases, with 19 bases sitting between them. Germline V gene lookup returns CDR1 SGHTA and CDR2 FQGNSA. The CDR3 length is 16 residues. The CDR3 coding sequence is TGTGCCAGCAGCTCACAACACTACCCCATGCGAGAGACCCAGTACTTC. Translated, it gives CASSSQHYPMRETQYF.

The V and J genes are TRBV27 and TRBJ1-2, with 7 bases aligning to TRBD1. The CDR3 consists of 16 residues. CDR1 MNHEY and CDR2 SMNVEV come from the germline V gene (reference sequence). V was pared by 0 bases and J by 8 bases, with 12 bases of the junction left unmatched. CDR3 sequence: CASSLSKTGVGRGYTF. The CDR3 DNA reads as TGTGCCAGCAGTTTATCGAAAACAGGGGTTGGGCGCGGCTACACCTTC.

The rearrangement links TRBV5-6 to TRBJ2-2; TRBD2 might be the D (7 bases). CDR1 SGHDT and CDR2 YYEEEE come from the germline V gene. Trimming removed 0 bases from V and 6 bases from J, with 18 bases in between. There are 17 residues in the CDR3. CDR3 sequence (DNA): TGTGCCAGCAGCTTGGCGGGGGGCGCAACTGGATCCGGGGAGCTGTTTTTT. Its protein is CASSLAGGATGSGELFF. Full variable domain (outside the CDR3, taken from reference TRBV5-6 and TRBJ2-2): DAGVTQSPTHLIKTRGQQVTLRCSPKSGHDTVSWYQQALGQGPQFIFQYYEEEERQRGNFPDRFSGHQFPNYSSELNVNALLLGDSALYLCASSLAGGATGSGELFFGEGSRLTVL.